This entry describes one T cell receptor (beta chain). It has no known antigen specificity. Base qualities were left out, and no much larger clone turns up one base away. This sample is drawn from a study of a mutant IDH1 vaccine in newly diagnosed glioma (dated by TCRdb to the early 2020s). Study-level background: In the chemotherapy-containing groups, vaccination started alongside temozolomide cycles, whereas in patients who had radiotherapy alone it started 4-6 weeks after radiotherapy. Of the roughly 30 treated patients, 62.5% were male and 37.5% were female, and the mean age was 40.4 years. Prior to enrollment, standard therapy consisting of radiotherapy alone, temozolomide alone, or radiochemotherapy with temozolomide had been administered to patients, with the combination being received by most patients. The week-35 safety follow-up was designated visit V12, and the week-47 end of study was designated visit V13. Peripheral blood was collected at six visits: V03 (baseline), V05, V07, V10, V12 and V13. For exploratory analyses, 25 to 30 treated patients had longitudinal TCRB deep sequencing done wherever samples were available. Paper-wide results and their limitations: Availability determined which PBMC samples were chosen for TCRB deep sequencing. Pseudoprogression appeared unrelated to alterations in the top peripheral T cell clonotypes detected by TCRB sequencing. The authors noted that analyses of patient blood samples could not be reproduced because of sample limitations. Immune responses induced by the vaccine were seen in 90% to 95% of patients across multiple MHC alleles.

The library was prepared using the immunoSEQ multiplex PCR assay. The hsTCRB Kit was used according to the manufacturer's protocol to amplify rearranged TCR beta chain sequences. An Illumina MiSeq was used to sequence the TCRB libraries. Under the source paper's analysis protocol: The kit vendor's proprietary platform handled demultiplexing, trimming and gene mapping. The table comes from immuneACCESS by way of TCRdb, which keeps in-frame sequences with V and J called. Part of the clones is missing from these tables; in studies checked, under half for an unresolved V gene and the rest for unknown reasons. D and trimming were read from the DNA, whereas the V and J calls and clone size are those reported in that table. A total of approximately 60,000 clones appear in this sample, 70% to 90% of them only once. The ten largest account for 1.5% to 2% of the sample. Taken from the germline V gene (reference sequence), the CDR1 and CDR2 loops are SEHNR and FQNEAQ. Unmatched junction bases come to 1, with V trimmed by 3 bases and J by 3 bases. The CDR3 spans 14 residues, from the cysteine through the phenylalanine. Only the CDR3 portion is preserved as DNA: 42 bases, with reading frame beginning at the first base.

The time point tag for this specimen amounts to: week 35, safety follow-up. Each vaccine dose, consisting of 300 ug of a 20-mer mutant IDH1 peptide in Montanide, was administered subcutaneously with topical imiquimod. Eight vaccinations were administered to patients in weeks 1, 3, 5, 7, 11, 15, 19 and 23, corresponding to visits V03 through V10. All donors had newly diagnosed IDH1-mutant astrocytomas of WHO grade 3 or 4 that showed loss of nuclear ATRX. The samples were drawn from NOA16, a multicentre, single-arm, open-label phase I trial in Germany that tested a mutant IDH1 peptide vaccine in humans for the first time. Genomic DNA for TCRB sequencing was extracted from EDTA blood using the DNeasy Blood and Tissue Kit.

The sequence joins TRBV7-9 to TRBJ1-4; the central 7 bases match TRBD1. The TCR sequence derives from a man between 40 and 49 years old with glioma. The sequencing here drew on PBMCs, taken from a glioma patient whose treatment included an IDH1 peptide vaccine. The CDR3 protein is CASSLGQSNEKLFF. The DNA sequence is TGTGCCAGCAGCTTGGGACAGTCTAATGAAAAACTGTTTTTT.